This entry concerns a single T cell receptor beta chain. Antigen unknown. Researchers ran the PCR with 60 Vbeta and 13 Jbeta primers. Produced via immunoSEQ multiplex PCR; TCRdb's table is partial and in-frame only. The table shows 110,000 to 150,000 clones, with roughly 82% occurring only once. The source of the sample is a study of cytomegalovirus exposure and HLA in healthy donors. General observations from the study: In a later analysis, at a false discovery rate of 0.05, roughly 17,000 TCR beta sequences matched HLA alleles. The authors assumed roughly uniform sequencing depth across donors for presence/absence analyses. Confirmation in vitro established that three CMV-associated chains were specific for CMV antigens. As was reported, the classifier diagnosed cytomegalovirus status with high specificity and sensitivity.

The ends were cut back, 3 bases at V and 2 bases at J, with 16 bases in the middle. This CDR3 contains 16 residues. In germline, CDR1 is LNHDA, CDR2 SQIVND (reference sequence). V gene TRBV19 combines with J gene TRBJ1-2, with D possibly being TRBD1 (6 bases). This clonotype originated in a male donor in good health and CMV-seronegative. The sample was PBMCs. CDR3 nucleotide sequence: TGTGCCAGTAGTATTCGTCAGGGTGGGGGCAACTATGGCTACACCTTC. It encodes CASSIRQGGGNYGYTF. Looking up the rest from reference TRBV19 and TRBJ1-2 gives the full variable domain: DGGITQSPKYLFRKEGQNVTLSCEQNLNHDAMYWYRQDPGQGLRLIYYSQIVNDFQKGDIAEGYSVSREKKESFPLTVTSAQKNPTAFYLCASSIRQGGGNYGYTFGSGTRLTVV.